This TCR beta chain originates from a study of T cell repertoires in cytomegalovirus infection. Overall study: Newly reported HLA-C-restricted and thoroughly characterized HLA-B-restricted CMV epitopes were employed. An indication of both CMV infection and matching HLA type came from public TCR beta signatures.

MiXCR was run by TCRdb on the reads, yielding one entry per CDR3 protein. The data hold hundreds of thousands of distinct CDR3 sequences, with around 31% observed a single time. A note on this clonotype: The antigen is unknown.

Findings and caveats of the study: In two of eight donors, the top clonotype was HLA-C-restricted CMV-specific. People with CMV and the relevant HLA were identified by cumulative public TCR beta family frequency.

Deletions cut 3 bases from V and 5 bases from J, with 8 bases between. The CDR3 contains 13 residues. Germline V gene data show CDR1 as MNHEY and CDR2 as SVGEGT. The starting material was cultured PBMCs, obtained from culture after CMV antigen stimulation. The TCR comes from a human donor in good health (CMV status not recorded). Some clones in this sample may be carry-over from other donors' samples. The chain combines TRBV6-2 or TRBV6-3 with TRBJ1-5; no definite D call. CDR3 sequence: CASSYRIDQPQHF. The CDR3 DNA reads TGTGCCAGCAGTTATCGGATCGATCAGCCCCAGCATTTT.